A selection of T cell receptor beta chains follows, all from one sample in a study of blood T cell repertoires in COVID-19. Sequencing used immunoSEQ multiplex PCR; TCRdb keeps in-frame clones, though not all of them. Of around 250,000 clones in the sample, 80% to 90% were seen once. Input material: PBMCs or T cells enriched from blood (not recorded which). These receptors came from a woman aged 50 to 60 who had recovered from COVID-19. Both conserved end residues are part of each CDR3. Each record gives: clone size, J gene, V gene, D gene, CDR3 DNA, CDR3 protein. D genes are given only for firm matches. The size entry is marked missing in some rows and otherwise reads once, few, many or a size class.

abundance: -
j_gene: TRBJ2-6
v_gene: TRBV7-2
d_gene: -
CDR3nt: TGTGCCAGCAGCTTAGCCGGTTCTGGGGCCAACGTCCTGACTTTC
CDR3aa: CASSLAGSGANVLTF

abundance: -
j_gene: TRBJ2-1
v_gene: TRBV7-2
d_gene: -
CDR3nt: TGTGCCACCTCGCGGGCGTTTTACAATGAGCAGTTCTTC
CDR3aa: CATSRAFYNEQFF

abundance: once
j_gene: TRBJ1-3
v_gene: TRBV7-2
d_gene: TRBD1
CDR3nt: TGTGCCAGCAGATACGGGACAGGGACCACTGGAAACACCATATATTTT
CDR3aa: CASRYGTGTTGNTIYF

abundance: -
j_gene: TRBJ2-7
v_gene: TRBV27
d_gene: -
CDR3nt: TGTGCCAGCAGTTTGTCAGGGAACTACGAGCAGTACTTC
CDR3aa: CASSLSGNYEQYF

abundance: -
j_gene: TRBJ2-3
v_gene: TRBV2
d_gene: TRBD1
CDR3nt: TGTGCCAGCAGTCCGGGACAGGGGTTGATAGATACGCAGTATTTT
CDR3aa: CASSPGQGLIDTQYF

abundance: once
j_gene: TRBJ2-1
v_gene: TRBV5-1
d_gene: TRBD2
CDR3nt: TGCGCCAGTTTTTCGGGACTACTTCACAATGAGCAGTTCTTC
CDR3aa: CASFSGLLHNEQFF

abundance: once
j_gene: TRBJ2-1
v_gene: TRBV11-3
d_gene: TRBD2
CDR3nt: TGTGCCAGCAGCCCGGTTGGACTAGCGGGAGGGCCGTGGTCTCTGAATGAGCAGTTCTTC
CDR3aa: CASSPVGLAGGPWSLNEQFF

abundance: -
j_gene: TRBJ2-7
v_gene: TRBV11-3
d_gene: TRBD2
CDR3nt: TGTGCCAGCAGCTTAGATTGGACTAGAGAGCAGTACTTC
CDR3aa: CASSLDWTREQYF

abundance: -
j_gene: TRBJ1-2
v_gene: TRBV6-5
d_gene: TRBD1
CDR3nt: TGTGCCAGCAGTTATATCGGGACAGGGCCGAATGGCTACACCTTC
CDR3aa: CASSYIGTGPNGYTF

abundance: -
j_gene: TRBJ2-5
v_gene: TRBV7-8
d_gene: TRBD1
CDR3nt: TGTGCCAGCAGCTTAGTCCGGACAGGGATGTCAGAGACCCAGTACTTC
CDR3aa: CASSLVRTGMSETQYF

abundance: -
j_gene: TRBJ2-2
v_gene: TRBV2
d_gene: -
CDR3nt: TGTGCCAGCAGGTTTCTAGGGGGCACCGGGGAGCTGTTTTTT
CDR3aa: CASRFLGGTGELFF

abundance: -
j_gene: TRBJ1-2
v_gene: TRBV7-9
d_gene: -
CDR3nt: TGTGCCAGCAGCTTAGGCGCGGGGGGGAGATCCTATGGCTACACCTTC
CDR3aa: CASSLGAGGRSYGYTF

abundance: -
j_gene: TRBJ2-7
v_gene: TRBV7-9
d_gene: TRBD2
CDR3nt: TGTGCCAGCAGCTTGGTCGCGGGAGGGGGCGAGCAGTACTTC
CDR3aa: CASSLVAGGGEQYF

abundance: -
j_gene: TRBJ2-1
v_gene: TRBV18
d_gene: -
CDR3nt: TGTGCCAGCTCACCACTCGCGGGATACAATGAGCAGTTCTTC
CDR3aa: CASSPLAGYNEQFF

abundance: -
j_gene: TRBJ1-1
v_gene: TRBV19
d_gene: -
CDR3nt: TGTGCCAGTAGTTGGGCGGGGAACACTGAAGCTTTCTTT
CDR3aa: CASSWAGNTEAFF

abundance: -
j_gene: TRBJ2-7
v_gene: TRBV23-1
d_gene: -
CDR3nt: TGCGCCAGCAGTCAGAAAGACAGTAAGCCCTACGAGCAGTACTTC
CDR3aa: CASSQKDSKPYEQYF

abundance: -
j_gene: TRBJ2-7
v_gene: TRBV5-1
d_gene: TRBD1
CDR3nt: TGCGCCAGCAGCTTGGGGCGACAGGGATCCCACGAGCAGTACTTC
CDR3aa: CASSLGRQGSHEQYF

abundance: -
j_gene: TRBJ1-1
v_gene: TRBV3-1/TRBV3-2
d_gene: -
CDR3nt: TGTGCCAGCAGCCAAGCATCGGGGAATGAAGCTTTCTTT
CDR3aa: CASSQASGNEAFF

abundance: -
j_gene: TRBJ2-3
v_gene: TRBV11-2
d_gene: TRBD2
CDR3nt: TGTGCCAGCAGCCCAACTAGCGGGAGCGGGACAGATACGCAGTATTTT
CDR3aa: CASSPTSGSGTDTQYF

abundance: few
j_gene: TRBJ1-1
v_gene: TRBV19
d_gene: -
CDR3nt: TGTGCCAGTAGATGGGTTGTCGGGGTTGCTGAAGCTTTCTTT
CDR3aa: CASRWVVGVAEAFF

abundance: -
j_gene: TRBJ2-5
v_gene: TRBV5-4
d_gene: TRBD1
CDR3nt: TGTGCCAGCAGCTTGGCCTTTGGACAGGCCCCGGCGTACTTC
CDR3aa: CASSLAFGQAPAYF

abundance: -
j_gene: TRBJ2-7
v_gene: TRBV3-1/TRBV3-2
d_gene: TRBD2
CDR3nt: TGTGCCAGCAGCCAGTCACCCGGACTAGCGGGAGGGTACGAGCAGTACTTC
CDR3aa: CASSQSPGLAGGYEQYF

abundance: -
j_gene: TRBJ2-5
v_gene: TRBV7-9
d_gene: -
CDR3nt: TGTGCCAGCAGCTTAGTAGCTAGCGTAGAGGAGACCCAGTACTTC
CDR3aa: CASSLVASVEETQYF

abundance: few
j_gene: TRBJ2-7
v_gene: TRBV6-5
d_gene: -
CDR3nt: TGTGCCAGCAGTTACTCAGGAGGAGGTTCAGGGCAGTACTTC
CDR3aa: CASSYSGGGSGQYF

abundance: -
j_gene: TRBJ1-4
v_gene: TRBV27
d_gene: -
CDR3nt: TGTGCCAGCTACACTGGACTACCACTGTTTTTT
CDR3aa: CASYTGLPLFF

abundance: -
j_gene: TRBJ2-2
v_gene: TRBV18
d_gene: TRBD1
CDR3nt: TGTGCCAGCTCACCGGGACAGGTCAACACCGGGGAGCTGTTTTTT
CDR3aa: CASSPGQVNTGELFF

abundance: -
j_gene: TRBJ2-7
v_gene: TRBV2
d_gene: TRBD1
CDR3nt: TGTGCCAGCAGTAGACAGGGGGCGAACGAGCAGTACTTC
CDR3aa: CASSRQGANEQYF

abundance: -
j_gene: TRBJ2-3
v_gene: TRBV18
d_gene: -
CDR3nt: TGTGCCAGCTCACCAGTATCAGATACGCAGTATTTT
CDR3aa: CASSPVSDTQYF

abundance: -
j_gene: TRBJ2-7
v_gene: TRBV28
d_gene: TRBD1
CDR3nt: TGTGCCAGCAGTCCGGGACAGGGTCTCTACGAGCAGTACTTC
CDR3aa: CASSPGQGLYEQYF

abundance: once
j_gene: TRBJ2-2
v_gene: TRBV7-2
d_gene: -
CDR3nt: TGTGCCAGCAGCCGTCGACTAGTTGTCACCGGGGAGCTGTTTTTT
CDR3aa: CASSRRLVVTGELFF

abundance: -
j_gene: TRBJ2-7
v_gene: TRBV10-3
d_gene: TRBD2
CDR3nt: TGTGCCATCACATCGACCCACCCTAGCGGAACCTACGAGCAGTACTTC
CDR3aa: CAITSTHPSGTYEQYF

abundance: -
j_gene: TRBJ2-7
v_gene: TRBV7-2
d_gene: TRBD1
CDR3nt: TGTGCCAGCAGCACAACCGGGACAGAGTCCTACGAGCAGTACTTC
CDR3aa: CASSTTGTESYEQYF

abundance: -
j_gene: TRBJ2-2
v_gene: TRBV30
d_gene: -
CDR3nt: TGTGCCTGGAGTCCCTTTGAGGCCGGGGAGCTGTTTTTT
CDR3aa: CAWSPFEAGELFF

abundance: -
j_gene: TRBJ2-5
v_gene: TRBV9
d_gene: -
CDR3nt: TGTGCCAGCAGCGTAGGGGGGGGGCCGGAGACCCAGTACTTC
CDR3aa: CASSVGGGPETQYF

abundance: -
j_gene: TRBJ1-5
v_gene: TRBV28
d_gene: TRBD1
CDR3nt: TGTGCCAGCAGGACGACAGGGGGGGATCGCCAGCCCCAGCATTTT
CDR3aa: CASRTTGGDRQPQHF

abundance: once
j_gene: TRBJ1-2
v_gene: TRBV12-5
d_gene: TRBD1
CDR3nt: TGTGCTAGTGGTTTGAGTAAGGGACAGGGGGTATTCTATGGCTACACCTTC
CDR3aa: CASGLSKGQGVFYGYTF

abundance: -
j_gene: TRBJ2-3
v_gene: TRBV28
d_gene: TRBD1
CDR3nt: TGTGCCAGCAGTTTAGACAGGGAAGGCACAGATACGCAGTATTTT
CDR3aa: CASSLDREGTDTQYF

abundance: -
j_gene: TRBJ2-1
v_gene: TRBV7-7
d_gene: TRBD2
CDR3nt: TGTGCTAGCAGCTTAGCCCCAAGCGGGAGCTCCTACAATGAGCAGTTCTTC
CDR3aa: CASSLAPSGSSYNEQFF

abundance: -
j_gene: TRBJ1-5
v_gene: TRBV28
d_gene: TRBD1
CDR3nt: TGTGCCAGCAGCTGGACAGGGGTTGGTCAGCCCCAGCATTTT
CDR3aa: CASSWTGVGQPQHF

abundance: -
j_gene: TRBJ2-7
v_gene: TRBV27
d_gene: -
CDR3nt: TGTGCCAGCAGTTTTGGCAGCGCCTACGAGCAGTACTTC
CDR3aa: CASSFGSAYEQYF

abundance: -
j_gene: TRBJ2-5
v_gene: TRBV19
d_gene: -
CDR3nt: TGTGCCAGTAGTCCCGACGCCGGGACTGCTTGGACCCAGTACTTC
CDR3aa: CASSPDAGTAWTQYF

abundance: -
j_gene: TRBJ2-7
v_gene: TRBV5-1
d_gene: TRBD2
CDR3nt: TGCGCCAGCAGCCTAAGACTAGCGGGAGGCTACGAGCAGTACTTC
CDR3aa: CASSLRLAGGYEQYF

abundance: -
j_gene: TRBJ2-1
v_gene: TRBV28
d_gene: -
CDR3nt: TGTGCCAGCAGCCTCGGGGGTTGGGGCTACAATGAGCAGTTCTTC
CDR3aa: CASSLGGWGYNEQFF

abundance: -
j_gene: TRBJ2-5
v_gene: TRBV4-1
d_gene: -
CDR3nt: TGCGCCAGCAGCCAAGATTGGAGGGGACAAGAGACCCAGTACTTC
CDR3aa: CASSQDWRGQETQYF

abundance: -
j_gene: TRBJ2-7
v_gene: TRBV5-6
d_gene: -
CDR3nt: TGTGCCAGCAGCCCCCCCCGACGGGCCTACGAGCAGTACTTC
CDR3aa: CASSPPRRAYEQYF

abundance: -
j_gene: TRBJ1-1
v_gene: TRBV19
d_gene: -
CDR3nt: TGTGCCAGTATCCCCTCCCCCCCACAGGGCTACACTGAAGCTTTCTTT
CDR3aa: CASIPSPPQGYTEAFF

abundance: -
j_gene: TRBJ2-7
v_gene: TRBV6-5
d_gene: -
CDR3nt: TGTGCCAGCAGTAGATCGACAGAATCCTACGAGCAGTACTTC
CDR3aa: CASSRSTESYEQYF

abundance: -
j_gene: TRBJ2-1
v_gene: TRBV7-3
d_gene: TRBD2
CDR3nt: TGTGCCAGCAGCTGGCGGGAGGGGGATGAGCAGTTCTTC
CDR3aa: CASSWREGDEQFF

abundance: -
j_gene: TRBJ1-1
v_gene: TRBV14
d_gene: TRBD1
CDR3nt: TGTGCCAGCAGTGGACAGGGTGCGAACACTGAAGCTTTCTTT
CDR3aa: CASSGQGANTEAFF

abundance: -
j_gene: TRBJ1-1
v_gene: TRBV5-6
d_gene: -
CDR3nt: TGTGCCAGCAGCTTGGCCGGTCGCGTGAACACTGAAGCTTTCTTT
CDR3aa: CASSLAGRVNTEAFF

abundance: once
j_gene: TRBJ1-1
v_gene: TRBV19
d_gene: -
CDR3nt: TGTGCCAGTACTCAACGGGTGAACACTGAAGCTTTCTTT
CDR3aa: CASTQRVNTEAFF